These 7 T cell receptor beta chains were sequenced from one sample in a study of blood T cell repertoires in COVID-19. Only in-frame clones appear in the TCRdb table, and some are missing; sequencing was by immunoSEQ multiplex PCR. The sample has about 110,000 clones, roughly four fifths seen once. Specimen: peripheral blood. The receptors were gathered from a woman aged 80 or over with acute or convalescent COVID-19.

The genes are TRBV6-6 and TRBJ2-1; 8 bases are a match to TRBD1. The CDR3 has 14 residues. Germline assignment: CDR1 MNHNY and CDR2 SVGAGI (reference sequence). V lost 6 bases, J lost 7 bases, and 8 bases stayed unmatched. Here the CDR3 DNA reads TGTGCCAGCAGACAGGGGGGCAGAGGGAATGAGCAGTTCTTC. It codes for CASRQGGRGNEQFF.

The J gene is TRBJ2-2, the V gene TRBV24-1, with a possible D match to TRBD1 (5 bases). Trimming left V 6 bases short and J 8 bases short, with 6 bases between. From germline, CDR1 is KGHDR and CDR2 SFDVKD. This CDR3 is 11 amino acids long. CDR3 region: CATSQGGELFF. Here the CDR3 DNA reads TGTGCCACCAGTCAGGGAGGGGAGCTGTTTTTT.

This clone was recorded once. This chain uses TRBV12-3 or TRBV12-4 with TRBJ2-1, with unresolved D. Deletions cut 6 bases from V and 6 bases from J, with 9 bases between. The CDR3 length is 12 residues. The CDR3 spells CASRRESNEQFF. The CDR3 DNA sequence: TGTGCCAGCAGGCGCGAATCCAATGAGCAGTTCTTC.

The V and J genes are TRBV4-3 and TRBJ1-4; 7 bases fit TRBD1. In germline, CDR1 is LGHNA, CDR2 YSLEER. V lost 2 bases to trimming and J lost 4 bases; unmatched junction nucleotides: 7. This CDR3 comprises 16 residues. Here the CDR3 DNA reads TGCGCCAGCAGCCAAAATACAGGGGTCATTAATGAAAAACTGTTTTTT. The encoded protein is CASSQNTGVINEKLFF.

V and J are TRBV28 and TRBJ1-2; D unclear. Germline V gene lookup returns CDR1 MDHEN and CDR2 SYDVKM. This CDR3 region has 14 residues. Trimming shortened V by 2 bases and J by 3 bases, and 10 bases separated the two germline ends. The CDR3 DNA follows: TGTGCCAGCAGTTTAGGGCTAGCTGACTATGGCTACACCTTC. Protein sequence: CASSLGLADYGYTF.

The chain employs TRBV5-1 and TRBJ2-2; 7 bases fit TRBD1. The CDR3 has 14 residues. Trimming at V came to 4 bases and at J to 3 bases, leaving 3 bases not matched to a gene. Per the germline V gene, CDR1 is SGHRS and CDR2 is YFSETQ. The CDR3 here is CASSHRGDTGELFF. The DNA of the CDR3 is TGCGCCAGCAGCCACAGGGGCGACACCGGGGAGCTGTTTTTT.

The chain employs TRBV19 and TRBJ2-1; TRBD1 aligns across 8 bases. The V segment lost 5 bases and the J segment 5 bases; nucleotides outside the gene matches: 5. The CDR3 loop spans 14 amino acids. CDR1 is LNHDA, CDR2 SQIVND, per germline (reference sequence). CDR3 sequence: CASSRTGSNNEQFF. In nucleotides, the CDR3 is TGTGCCAGTAGTCGGACAGGGTCAAACAATGAGCAGTTCTTC.